The present T cell receptor beta chain was sequenced within a study of human T cells and chemical hapten exposure. Study overall: Small differences in pooled library volume mainly drove the variation in TCR yields per sample. Study-level points and caveats: Expanded TCRs formed significantly more large CDR3 similarity clusters than controls.

Worth noting for this clonotype: Its target is not known.

Trimming pared 4 bases from V and 6 bases from J, leaving 25 bases between. This CDR3 has 17 amino acids. CDR1 is SGHDT, CDR2 YYEEEE, per germline. Time point in this sample: patch test 3, about 24 weeks after DPC sensitization. Sample treatment: therapeutic diphenylcyclopropenone sensitization with weekly scalp DPC. Blood collection took place prior to placing each patch test. Using its own MiXCR run on the RACE reads, TCRdb lists one record per CDR3 protein. The data show some 79,000 distinct CDR3 sequences, with roughly 10% seen just once and around 3.6% held by the top ten. Sequencing used whole blood, obtained in connection with sensitization to the hapten diphenylcyclopropenone (DPC). The TCR was taken from a woman in her forties or fifties with alopecia areata. Some clones in this sample may be carry-over from other donors' samples. The chain combines TRBV5-6 with TRBJ1-2; D uncertain. The CDR3 bases are TGTGCCAGCAGCCCCCCGGGATCGAGGGATCGAAAAGATGGCTACACCTTC. Encoded protein: CASSPPGSRDRKDGYTF.